This T cell receptor beta chain derives from a study of blood T cell repertoires in COVID-19. As for the study in general: Acute and convalescent COVID-19 samples came from the United States, Italy and Spain. Sample material is recorded as cDNA or gDNA derived from T cells, B-cell-depleted T cells, or PBMCs.

Unmatched junction bases numbered 9, after V lost 2 bases and J lost 3 bases. The CDR3 covers 17 residues. Germline-derived CDR1 and CDR2 are MNHNS and SASEGT. Under the authors' procedure: Reference gene primer amplification in the assay estimated nucleated cell counts. The repertoire was sequenced with immunoSEQ multiplex PCR; TCRdb's copy has only in-frame clones and lacks some. The DNA was the basis for D and trimming; V, J and clone size are from that table. Among 200,000 to 300,000 clones listed, over 80% were seen once. The chain couples TRBV6-1 to TRBJ2-2; TRBD1 matches 7 bases. Sequencing was performed on peripheral blood. This receptor was identified in a woman in her 40s who had recovered from COVID-19. CDR3 bases: TGTGCCAGCAGTGAAAGGCTACCGGGACAGTACACCGGGGAGCTGTTTTTT. Its protein is CASSERLPGQYTGELFF.